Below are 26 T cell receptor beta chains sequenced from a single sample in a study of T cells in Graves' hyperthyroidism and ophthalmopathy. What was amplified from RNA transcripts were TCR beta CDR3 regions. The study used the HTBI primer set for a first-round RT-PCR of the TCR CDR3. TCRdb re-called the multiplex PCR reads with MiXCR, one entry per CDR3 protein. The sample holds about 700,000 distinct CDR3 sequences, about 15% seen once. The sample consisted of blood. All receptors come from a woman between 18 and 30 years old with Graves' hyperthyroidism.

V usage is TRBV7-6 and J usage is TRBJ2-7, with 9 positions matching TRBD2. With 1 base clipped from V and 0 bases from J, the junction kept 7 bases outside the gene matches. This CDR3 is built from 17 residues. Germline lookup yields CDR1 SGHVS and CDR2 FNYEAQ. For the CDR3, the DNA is TGTGCCAGCAGCTTAGGGTCCCGTAGCGGGAGCTCCTACGAGCAGTACTTC. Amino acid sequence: CASSLGSRSGSSYEQYF.

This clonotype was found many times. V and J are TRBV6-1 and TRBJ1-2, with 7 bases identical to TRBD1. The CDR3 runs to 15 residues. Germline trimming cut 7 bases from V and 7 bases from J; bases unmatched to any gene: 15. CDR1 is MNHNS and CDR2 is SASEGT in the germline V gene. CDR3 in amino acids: CASKTGSGFRSGYTF. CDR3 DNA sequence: TGTGCCAGCAAGACAGGGTCAGGGTTTCGCTCTGGCTACACCTTC.

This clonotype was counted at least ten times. The CDR3 is CAWSRQGGTEAFF. The CDR3 nucleotides read TGTGCCTGGAGTAGACAGGGAGGCACTGAAGCTTTCTTT. This chain uses TRBV30 with TRBJ1-1; 7 bases match TRBD1. J lost 4 bases, V lost 2 bases, and 4 bases had no gene match. The germline V gene has CDR1 GTSNPN and CDR2 SVGIG (reference sequence). The CDR3 spans 13 residues.

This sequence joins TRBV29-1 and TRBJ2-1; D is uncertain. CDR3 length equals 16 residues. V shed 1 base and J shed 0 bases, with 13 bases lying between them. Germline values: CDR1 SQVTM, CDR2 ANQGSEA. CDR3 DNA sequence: TGCAGCGTTGAAGGTAACCCAAGAAGCTCCTACAATGAGCAGTTCTTC. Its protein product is CSVEGNPRSSYNEQFF.

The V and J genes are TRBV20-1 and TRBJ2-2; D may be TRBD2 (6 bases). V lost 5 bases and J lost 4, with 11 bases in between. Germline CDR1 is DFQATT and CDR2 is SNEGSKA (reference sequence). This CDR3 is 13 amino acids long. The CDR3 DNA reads TGCAGTGCTGGGAGGAGTTCCACCGGGGAGCTGTTTTTT. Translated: CSAGRSSTGELFF.

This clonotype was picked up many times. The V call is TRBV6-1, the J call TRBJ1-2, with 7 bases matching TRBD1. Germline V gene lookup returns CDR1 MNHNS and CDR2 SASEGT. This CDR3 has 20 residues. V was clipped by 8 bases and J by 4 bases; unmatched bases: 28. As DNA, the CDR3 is TGTGCCAGCTACTCCATGGTAAGGGGGCTGCGGTCCCCTCGACGCTATGGCTACACCTTC. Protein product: CASYSMVRGLRSPRRYGYTF.

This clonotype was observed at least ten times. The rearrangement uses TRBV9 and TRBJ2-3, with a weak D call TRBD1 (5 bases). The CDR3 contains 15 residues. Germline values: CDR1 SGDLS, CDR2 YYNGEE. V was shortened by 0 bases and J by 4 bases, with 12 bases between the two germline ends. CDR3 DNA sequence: TGTGCCAGCAGCGTAGGGATCCAGGGCCCAGATACGCAGTATTTT. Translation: CASSVGIQGPDTQYF.

CDR3 residues: CASSLAAVRRGGQPQHF. For the CDR3, the DNA is TGTGCCAGCAGCTTAGCTGCGGTTAGGAGGGGAGGCCAGCCCCAGCATTTT. This chain connects TRBV7-2 to TRBJ1-5, with D tentatively TRBD1 (5 bases). The CDR3 runs to 17 residues. Trimming took off 0 bases at V and 7 bases at J, with 19 bases between the two ends. Per germline, CDR1 SGHTA and CDR2 FQGNSA.

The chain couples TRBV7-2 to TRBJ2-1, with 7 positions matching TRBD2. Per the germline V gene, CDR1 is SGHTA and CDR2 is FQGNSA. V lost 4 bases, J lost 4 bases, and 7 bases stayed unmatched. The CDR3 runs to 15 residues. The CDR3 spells CASSSALAEYNEQFF. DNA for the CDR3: TGTGCCAGCAGCTCCGCGCTAGCGGAGTACAATGAGCAGTTCTTC. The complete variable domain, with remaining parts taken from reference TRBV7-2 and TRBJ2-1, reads GAGVSQSPSNKVTEKGKDVELRCDPISGHTALYWYRQSLGQGLEFLIYFQGNSAPDKSGLPSDRFSAERTGGSVSTLTIQRTQQEDSAVYLCASSSALAEYNEQFFGPGTRLTVL.

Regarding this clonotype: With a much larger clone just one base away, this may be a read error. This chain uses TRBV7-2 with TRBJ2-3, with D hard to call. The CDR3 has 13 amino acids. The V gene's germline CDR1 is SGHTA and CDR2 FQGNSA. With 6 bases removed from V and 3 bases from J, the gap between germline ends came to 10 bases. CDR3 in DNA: TGTGCCAGCAGGACGACACCAACAGATACGCAGTATTTT. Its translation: CASRTTPTDTQYF.

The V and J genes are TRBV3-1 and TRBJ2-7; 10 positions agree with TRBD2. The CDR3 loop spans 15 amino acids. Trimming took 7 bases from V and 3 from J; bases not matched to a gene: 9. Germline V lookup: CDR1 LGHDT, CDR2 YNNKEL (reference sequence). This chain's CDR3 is CASTQSGRALYEQYF. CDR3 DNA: TGTGCCAGCACTCAAAGCGGGAGGGCCCTCTACGAGCAGTACTTC.

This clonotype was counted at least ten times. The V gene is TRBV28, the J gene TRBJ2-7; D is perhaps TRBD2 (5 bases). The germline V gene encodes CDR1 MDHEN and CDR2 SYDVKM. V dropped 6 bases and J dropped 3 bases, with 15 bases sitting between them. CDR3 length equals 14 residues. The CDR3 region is CASSDVPTSYEQYF. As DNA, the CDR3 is TGTGCCAGCAGCGACGTGCCTACTAGCTACGAGCAGTACTTC.

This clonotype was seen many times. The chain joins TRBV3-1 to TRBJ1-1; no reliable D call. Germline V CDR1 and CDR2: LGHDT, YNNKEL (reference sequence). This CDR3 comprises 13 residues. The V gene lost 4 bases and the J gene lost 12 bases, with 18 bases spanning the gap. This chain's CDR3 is CASSPGTTIVPFF. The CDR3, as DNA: TGTGCCAGCAGCCCGGGAACTACTATTGTGCCTTTCTTT. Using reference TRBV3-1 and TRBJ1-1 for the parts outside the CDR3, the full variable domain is DTAVSQTPKYLVTQMGNDKSIKCEQNLGHDTMYWYKQDSKKFLKIMFSYNNKELIINETVPNRFSPKSPDKAHLNLHINSLELGDSAVYFCASSPGTTIVPFFGQGTRLTVV.

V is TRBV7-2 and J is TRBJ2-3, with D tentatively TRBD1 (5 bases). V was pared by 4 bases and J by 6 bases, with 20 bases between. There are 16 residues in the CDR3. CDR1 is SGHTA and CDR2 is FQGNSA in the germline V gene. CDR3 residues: CASSSPEKGPADTQYF. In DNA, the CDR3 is TGTGCCAGCAGCTCGCCTGAGAAGGGGCCCGCCGATACGCAGTATTTT.

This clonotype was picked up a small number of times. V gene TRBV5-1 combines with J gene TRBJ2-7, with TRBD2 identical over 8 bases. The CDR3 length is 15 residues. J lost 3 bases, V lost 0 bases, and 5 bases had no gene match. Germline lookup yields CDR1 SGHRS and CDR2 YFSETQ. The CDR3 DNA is TGCGCCAGCAGCTTGGCTGGCGGGAGGATCTACGAGCAGTACTTC. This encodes CASSLAGGRIYEQYF.

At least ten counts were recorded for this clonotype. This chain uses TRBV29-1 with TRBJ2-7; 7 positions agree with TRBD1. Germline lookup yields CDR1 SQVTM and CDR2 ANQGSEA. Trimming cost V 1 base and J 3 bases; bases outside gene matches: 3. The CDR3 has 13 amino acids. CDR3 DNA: TGCAGCGTTGAAGTGTCAGGGGGCTACGAGCAGTACTTC. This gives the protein CSVEVSGGYEQYF.

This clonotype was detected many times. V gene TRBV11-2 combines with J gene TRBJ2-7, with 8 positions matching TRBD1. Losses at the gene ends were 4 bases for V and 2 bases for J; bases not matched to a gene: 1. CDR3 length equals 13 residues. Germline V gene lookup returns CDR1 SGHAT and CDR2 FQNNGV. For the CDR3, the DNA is TGTGCCAGCAGCTGGGGACAGGCCTACGAGCAGTACTTC. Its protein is CASSWGQAYEQYF. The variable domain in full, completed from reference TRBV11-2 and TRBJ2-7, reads EAGVAQSPRYKIIEKRQSVAFWCNPISGHATLYWYQQILGQGPKLLIQFQNNGVVDDSQLPKDRFSAERLKGVDSTLKIQPAKLEDSAVYLCASSWGQAYEQYFGPGTRLTVT.

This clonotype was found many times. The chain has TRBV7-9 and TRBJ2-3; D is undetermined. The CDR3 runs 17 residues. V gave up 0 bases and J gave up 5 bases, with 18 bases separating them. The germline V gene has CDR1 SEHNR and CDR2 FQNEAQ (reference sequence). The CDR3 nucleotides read TGTGCCAGCAGCTTAGCGGCAGGTGGCGGTGCCGGAGATACGCAGTATTTT. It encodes CASSLAAGGGAGDTQYF. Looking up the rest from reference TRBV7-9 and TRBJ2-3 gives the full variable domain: DTGVSQNPRHKITKRGQNVTFRCDPISEHNRLYWYRQTLGQGPEFLTYFQNEAQLEKSRLLSDRFSAERPKGSFSTLEIQRTEQGDSAMYLCASSLAAGGGAGDTQYFGPGTRLTVL.

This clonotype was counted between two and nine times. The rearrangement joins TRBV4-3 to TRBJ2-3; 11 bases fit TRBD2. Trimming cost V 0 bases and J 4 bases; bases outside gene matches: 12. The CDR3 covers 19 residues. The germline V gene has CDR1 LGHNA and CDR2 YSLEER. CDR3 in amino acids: CASSQEMGSGRATADTQYF. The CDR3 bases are TGCGCCAGCAGCCAAGAGATGGGTAGCGGGAGGGCCACGGCAGATACGCAGTATTTT.

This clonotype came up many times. The CDR3 sequence is CAWSAGGWYLNEQFF. DNA for the CDR3: TGTGCCTGGTCAGCGGGAGGGTGGTACCTCAATGAGCAGTTCTTC. V and J are TRBV30 and TRBJ2-1; 10 nucleotides match TRBD2. The CDR3 totals 15 residues. CDR1 and CDR2 (germline): GTSNPN, SVGIG (reference sequence). V trimming: 5 bases; J trimming: 6 bases; junction bases outside the gene matches: 10.

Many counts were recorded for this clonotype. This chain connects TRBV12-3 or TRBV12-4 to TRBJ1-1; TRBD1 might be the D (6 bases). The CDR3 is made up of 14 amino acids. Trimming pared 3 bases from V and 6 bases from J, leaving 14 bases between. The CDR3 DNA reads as TGTGCCAGCAGTTTGTTTACAGGGATGGCTGAAGCTTTCTTT. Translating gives CASSLFTGMAEAFF.

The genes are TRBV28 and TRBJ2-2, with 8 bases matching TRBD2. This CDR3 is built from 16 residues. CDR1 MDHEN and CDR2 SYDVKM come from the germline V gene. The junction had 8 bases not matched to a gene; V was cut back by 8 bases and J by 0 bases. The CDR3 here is CASGFGGRPNTGELFF. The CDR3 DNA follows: TGTGCCAGCGGATTCGGCGGGAGGCCGAACACCGGGGAGCTGTTTTTT. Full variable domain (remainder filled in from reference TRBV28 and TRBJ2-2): DVKVTQSSRYLVKRTGEKVFLECVQDMDHENMFWYRQDPGLGLRLIYFSYDVKMKEKGDIPEGYSVSREKKERFSLILESASTNQTSMYLCASGFGGRPNTGELFFGEGSRLTVL.

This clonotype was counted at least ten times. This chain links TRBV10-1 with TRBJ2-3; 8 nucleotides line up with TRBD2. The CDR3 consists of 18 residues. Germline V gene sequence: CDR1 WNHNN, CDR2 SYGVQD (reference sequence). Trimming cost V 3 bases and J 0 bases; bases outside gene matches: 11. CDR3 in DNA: TGCGCCAGCAGTGACCTTCCAGGAGCTAGCGGGAGCACAGATACGCAGTATTTT. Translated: CASSDLPGASGSTDTQYF.

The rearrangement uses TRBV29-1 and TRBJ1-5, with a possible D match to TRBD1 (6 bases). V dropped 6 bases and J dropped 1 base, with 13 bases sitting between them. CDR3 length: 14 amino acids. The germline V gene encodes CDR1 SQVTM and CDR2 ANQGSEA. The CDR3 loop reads CSVRTGRSNQPQHF. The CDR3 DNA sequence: TGCAGCGTGCGTACAGGGAGGAGCAATCAGCCCCAGCATTTT.

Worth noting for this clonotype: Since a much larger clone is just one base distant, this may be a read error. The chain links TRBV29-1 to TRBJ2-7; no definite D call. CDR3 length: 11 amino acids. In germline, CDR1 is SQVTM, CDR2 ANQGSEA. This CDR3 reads CSVKGSYEEYF. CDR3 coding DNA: TGCAGCGTCAAAGGGTCATACGAGGAGTACTTC.

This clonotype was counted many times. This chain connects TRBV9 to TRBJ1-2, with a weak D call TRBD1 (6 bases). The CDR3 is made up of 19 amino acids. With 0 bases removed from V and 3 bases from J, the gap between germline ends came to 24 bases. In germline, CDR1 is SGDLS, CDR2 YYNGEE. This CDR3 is CASSVAGGPPRGDYYGYTF. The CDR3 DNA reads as TGTGCCAGCAGCGTAGCTGGTGGCCCCCCGAGGGGGGACTACTATGGCTACACCTTC.